This note documents a single T cell receptor beta chain sequence. It has no known antigen specificity. No much larger clone is present one base from it, and per-base qualities are unavailable. This entry comes from a study of beta chain features in type 1 diabetes (dated by TCRdb to 2016 to 2019). For the wider study: Mean age, gender distribution, total cell number and subset yield were not different between patients and healthy donors. Across all samples, some 99 million sorted cells were examined, and cell number per subset correlated strongly with RNA yield. Naive and central memory subsets were obtained from all 30 or so donors, but regulatory and stem cell-like memory subsets were isolated from only 8 patients and 8 healthy donors. The study compared TCRB repertoires of sorted circulating CD4+ T cell subsets between recently diagnosed type 1 diabetes patients and matched healthy donors. Broad study findings and their caveats: Because cDNA rather than genomic DNA was sequenced, highly expressing activated cells could have been over-represented, although no difference in activation and CD3 levels was found between groups. PCR might favor shorter templates, but patient and control samples were amplified and corrected together, so any skew would affect both groups equally. Naive, central memory and regulatory TCRB repertoires appeared to be more similar among patients than among healthy donors. In all four CD4+ subsets, TCRB CDR3 length was moderately but significantly shorter in type 1 diabetes patients. At VDJ recombination sites, type 1 diabetes patients had fewer insertions and more deleted nucleotides, which implies abnormalities in thymic rearrangement. Because small numbers of individuals were included in the HLA sub-analyses, any influence of HLA type on TCRB rearrangement was left unresolved.

The CDR3 covers 16 residues, taking in both the cysteine and the phenylalanine. Only the CDR3 DNA stays, 48 bases, in frame from base 1. The V end loses 6 bases and the J end loses 2 bases, and a stretch of 14 bases separates them. The CDR1 and CDR2 encoded by the germline V gene (reference sequence) are MNHEY and SMNVEV. The High Capacity cDNA Reverse Transcription Kit was used to reverse transcribe all of the isolated RNA, meaning that expressed TCRB transcripts were what got sequenced. Naive, central memory and regulatory T cell samples underwent deep immunoSEQ sequencing, averaging roughly 3.5 million total reads per sample. Sorted cells were lysed in RLT buffer and RNA was extracted with DNase-treated RNeasy Micro or Mini kits, depending on cell number. To prevent cross-contamination, each cell subset was processed individually, whereas patient and healthy donor samples were processed jointly. The immunoSEQ multiplex PCR was used to amplify TCRB sequences from cDNA, yielding 87-bp fragments that span the CDR3 region. Amplicons were sequenced on the Illumina HiSeq platform. The study's own analysis went as follows. PCR bias was corrected computationally using synthetic template baselines, and reads within Hamming distance 2 were collapsed, with unmergeable singletons discarded. By aligning reads against IMGT, V, D and J genes, CDR3 length, and insertions or deletions at six rearrangement sites were assigned. Within each subset, clonotype counts were normalized to the number of sorted cells before true diversity and Gini coefficients were calculated with the tcR R package. Repertoire sharing was quantified using the overlap coefficient calculated on TCRB nucleotide sequences. Out-of-frame TCRB sequences from naive cells were analyzed to stand in for the pre-selection repertoire. TCRdb re-hosts the immuneACCESS table, in-frame sequences only. Its copies lack some clones; in the studies checked, an unresolved V gene accounts for under half of them, and the cause for the rest is not known. Clone size and V and J calls were adopted from that table, with D and trimming inferred from the DNA. This sample comprises hundreds of thousands of clones, roughly 12% of them detected only once. Of the sample, roughly 0.017% is held by the ten largest clones.

A single peripheral blood draw of 95 to 150 mL on average was collected from each donor into heparinised tubes. A BD FACSAria II was used to sort naive, central memory, regulatory and stem cell-like memory CD4+ T cells with a panel that included CD45RO, CCR7, CD25, CD127, CD95 and CD27. Purity was above 98% for every sorted population. PBMCs were separated immediately by Lymphoprep density gradient centrifugation and were stained directly, without being cultured. Samples were stained and sorted in pairs, with one healthy donor and one patient per experiment, so that batch effects were minimized. The clonotype was recovered from a man aged 18 to 29 in good health. Sequences were obtained from naive CD4+ T cells from blood. The cell subset or site label, read with the paper, signifies: true naive CD4+ T cells. The rearrangement joined TRBV27 to TRBJ2-6; the D gene is unclear. The DNA is TGTGCCAGCAGATCCACCCTGCAGGCTGGGGCCAACGTCCTGACTTTC. Protein translation: CASRSTLQAGANVLTF.